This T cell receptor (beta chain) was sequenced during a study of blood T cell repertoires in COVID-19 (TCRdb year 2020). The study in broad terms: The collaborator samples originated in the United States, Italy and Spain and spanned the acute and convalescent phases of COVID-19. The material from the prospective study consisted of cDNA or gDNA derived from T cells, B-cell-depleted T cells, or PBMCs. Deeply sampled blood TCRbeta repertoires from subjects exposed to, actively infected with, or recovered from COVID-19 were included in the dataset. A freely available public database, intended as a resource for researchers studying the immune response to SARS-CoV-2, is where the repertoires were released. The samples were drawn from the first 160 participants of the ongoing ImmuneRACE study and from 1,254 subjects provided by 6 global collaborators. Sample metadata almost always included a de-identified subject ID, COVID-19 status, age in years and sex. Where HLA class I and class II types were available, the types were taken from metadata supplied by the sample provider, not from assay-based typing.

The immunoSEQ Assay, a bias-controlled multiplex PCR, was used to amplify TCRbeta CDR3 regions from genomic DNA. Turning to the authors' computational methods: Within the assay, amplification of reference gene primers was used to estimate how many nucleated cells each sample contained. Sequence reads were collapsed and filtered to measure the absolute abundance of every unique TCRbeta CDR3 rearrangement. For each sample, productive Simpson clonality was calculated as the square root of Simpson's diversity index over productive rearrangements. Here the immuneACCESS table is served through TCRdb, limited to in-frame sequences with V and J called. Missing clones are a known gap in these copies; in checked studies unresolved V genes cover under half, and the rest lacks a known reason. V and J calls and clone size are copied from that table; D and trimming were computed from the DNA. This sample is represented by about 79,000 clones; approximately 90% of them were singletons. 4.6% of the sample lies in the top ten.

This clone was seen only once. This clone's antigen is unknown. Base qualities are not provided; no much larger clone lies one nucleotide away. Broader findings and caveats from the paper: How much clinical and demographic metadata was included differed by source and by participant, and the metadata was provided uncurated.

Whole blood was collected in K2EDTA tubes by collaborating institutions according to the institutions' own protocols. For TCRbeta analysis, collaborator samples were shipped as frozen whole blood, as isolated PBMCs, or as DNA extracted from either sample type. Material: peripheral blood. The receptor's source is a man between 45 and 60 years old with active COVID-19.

This receptor carries the CDR3 CASTQNKPNQGNHEQYF. The DNA is as follows: TGTGCCAGTACCCAGAACAAGCCCAATCAGGGAAACCACGAGCAGTACTTC. The rearranged chain carries TRBV19 and TRBJ2-7, with a tentative D gene TRBD1 over 5 matching bases. V is reduced by 7 bases and J by 5 bases, leaving a spacing of 27 bases between them. Inclusive of the bounding cysteine and phenylalanine, the CDR3 is 17 residues long. This entry keeps only the CDR3 DNA: 51 bases, framed from base 1. In the germline V gene (reference sequence), CDR1 corresponds to LNHDA and CDR2 to SQIVND.